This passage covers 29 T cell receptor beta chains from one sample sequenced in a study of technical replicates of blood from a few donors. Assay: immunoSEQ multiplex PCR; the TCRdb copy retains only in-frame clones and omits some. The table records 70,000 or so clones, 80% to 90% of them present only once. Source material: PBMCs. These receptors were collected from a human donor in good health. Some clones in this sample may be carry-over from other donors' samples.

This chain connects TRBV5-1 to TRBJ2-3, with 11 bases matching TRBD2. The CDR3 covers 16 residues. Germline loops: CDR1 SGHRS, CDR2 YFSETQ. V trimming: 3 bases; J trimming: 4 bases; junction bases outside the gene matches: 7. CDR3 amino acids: CASSSLTSGVADTQYF. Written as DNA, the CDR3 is TGCGCCAGCAGCTCTTTGACTAGCGGGGTTGCAGATACGCAGTATTTT. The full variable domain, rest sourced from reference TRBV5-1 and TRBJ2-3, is KAGVTQTPRYLIKTRGQQVTLSCSPISGHRSVSWYQQTPGQGLQFLFEYFSETQRNKGNFPGRFSGRQFSNSRSEMNVSTLELGDSALYLCASSSLTSGVADTQYFGPGTRLTVL.

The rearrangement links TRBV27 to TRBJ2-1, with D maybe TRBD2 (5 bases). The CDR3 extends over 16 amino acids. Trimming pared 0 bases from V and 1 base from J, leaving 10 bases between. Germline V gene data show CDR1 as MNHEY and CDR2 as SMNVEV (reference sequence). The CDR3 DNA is TGTGCCAGCAGTTTATCAAGGGAGAGATCCTACAATGAGCAGTTCTTC. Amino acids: CASSLSRERSYNEQFF.

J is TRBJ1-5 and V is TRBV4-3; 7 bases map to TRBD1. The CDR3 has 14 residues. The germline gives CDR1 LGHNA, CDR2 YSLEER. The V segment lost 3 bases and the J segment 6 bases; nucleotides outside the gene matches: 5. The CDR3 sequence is CASSQGTGAQPQHF. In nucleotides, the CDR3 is TGCGCCAGCAGCCAGGGTACAGGGGCTCAGCCCCAGCATTTT.

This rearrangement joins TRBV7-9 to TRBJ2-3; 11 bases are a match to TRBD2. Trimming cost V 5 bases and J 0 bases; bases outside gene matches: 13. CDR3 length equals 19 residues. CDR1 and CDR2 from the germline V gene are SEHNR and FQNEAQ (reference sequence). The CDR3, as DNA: TGTGCCAGCAGCCCCCGGTGGCTAGCGGGGGGAACTAGCACAGATACGCAGTATTTT. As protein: CASSPRWLAGGTSTDTQYF.

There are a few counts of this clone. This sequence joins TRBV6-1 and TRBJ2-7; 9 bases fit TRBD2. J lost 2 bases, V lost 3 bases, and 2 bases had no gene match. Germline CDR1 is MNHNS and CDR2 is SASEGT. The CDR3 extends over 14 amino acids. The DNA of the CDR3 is TGTGCCAGCAGTGAGCGGGGGGGGCCCTACGAGCAGTACTTC. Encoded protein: CASSERGGPYEQYF.

Here the CDR3 reads CASSFPTGQLSSYNSPLHF. In nucleotides, the CDR3 is TGTGCCAGCAGCTTCCCCACCGGACAACTGAGCTCCTATAATTCACCCCTCCACTTT. The chain combines TRBV7-8 with TRBJ1-6; a possible D gene is TRBD1 (5 bases). V lost 3 bases to trimming and J lost 0 bases, with 18 bases between them. The germline gives CDR1 SGHVS, CDR2 FQNEAQ. There are 19 residues in the CDR3.

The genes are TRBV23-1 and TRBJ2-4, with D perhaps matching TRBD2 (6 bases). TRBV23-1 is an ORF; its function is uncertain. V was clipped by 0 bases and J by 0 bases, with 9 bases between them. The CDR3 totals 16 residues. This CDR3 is CASSQSGRGAKNIQYF. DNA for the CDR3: TGCGCCAGCAGTCAATCCGGGAGAGGAGCCAAAAACATTCAGTACTTC.

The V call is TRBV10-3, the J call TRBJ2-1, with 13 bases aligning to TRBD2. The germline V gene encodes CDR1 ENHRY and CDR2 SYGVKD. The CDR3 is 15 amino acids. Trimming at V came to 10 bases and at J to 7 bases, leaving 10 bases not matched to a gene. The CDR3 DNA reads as TGTGCCACCCATACTAGCGGGGGGGCAAGGAATGAGCAGTTCTTC. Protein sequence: CATHTSGGARNEQFF.

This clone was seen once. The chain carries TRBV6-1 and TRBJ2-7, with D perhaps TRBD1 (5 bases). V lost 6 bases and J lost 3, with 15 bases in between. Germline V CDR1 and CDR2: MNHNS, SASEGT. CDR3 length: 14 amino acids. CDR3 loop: CASRNQQGLYEQYF. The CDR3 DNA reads TGTGCCAGCAGGAATCAGCAGGGCCTCTACGAGCAGTACTTC.

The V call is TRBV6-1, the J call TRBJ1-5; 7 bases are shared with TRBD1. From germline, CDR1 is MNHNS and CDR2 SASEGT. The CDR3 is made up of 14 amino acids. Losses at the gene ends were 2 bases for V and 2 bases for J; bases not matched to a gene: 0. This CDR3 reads CASSEQGGNQPQHF. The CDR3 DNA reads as TGTGCCAGCAGTGAACAGGGGGGCAATCAGCCCCAGCATTTT.

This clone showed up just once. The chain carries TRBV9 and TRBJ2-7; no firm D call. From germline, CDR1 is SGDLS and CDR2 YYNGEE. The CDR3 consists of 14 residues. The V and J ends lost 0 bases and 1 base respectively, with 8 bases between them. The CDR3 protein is CASSVESSSYEQYF. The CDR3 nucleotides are TGTGCCAGCAGCGTAGAGTCTAGTTCCTACGAGCAGTACTTC.

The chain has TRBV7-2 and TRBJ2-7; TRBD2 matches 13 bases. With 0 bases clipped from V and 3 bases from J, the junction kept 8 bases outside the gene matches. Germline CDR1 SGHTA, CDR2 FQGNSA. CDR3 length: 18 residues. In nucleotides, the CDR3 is TGTGCCAGCAGCTTAGCCGGGACTAGCGGGGTTTCTGTCTACGAGCAGTACTTC. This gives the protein CASSLAGTSGVSVYEQYF.

CDR3 bases: TGTGCCAGCAGCTCGGGCCTTGGGCGGGAGACAGATACGCAGTATTTT. It translates to CASSSGLGRETDTQYF. This chain connects TRBV5-6 to TRBJ2-3, with TRBD2 identical over 7 bases. Germline CDR1 reads SGHDT; CDR2 reads YYEEEE. The CDR3 is made up of 16 amino acids. J lost 3 bases, V lost 3 bases, and 10 bases had no gene match.

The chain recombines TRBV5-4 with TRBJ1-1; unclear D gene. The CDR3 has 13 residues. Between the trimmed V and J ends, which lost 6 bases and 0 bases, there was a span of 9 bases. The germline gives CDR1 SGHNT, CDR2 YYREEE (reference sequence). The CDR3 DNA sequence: TGTGCCAGCAACGACATAATGAACACTGAAGCTTTCTTT. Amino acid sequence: CASNDIMNTEAFF.

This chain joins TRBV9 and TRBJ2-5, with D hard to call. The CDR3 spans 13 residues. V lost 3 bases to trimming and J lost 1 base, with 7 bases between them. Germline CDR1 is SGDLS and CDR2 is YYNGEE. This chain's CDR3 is CASSGQTQETQYF. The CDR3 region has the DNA TGTGCCAGCAGCGGACAAACCCAAGAGACCCAGTACTTC.

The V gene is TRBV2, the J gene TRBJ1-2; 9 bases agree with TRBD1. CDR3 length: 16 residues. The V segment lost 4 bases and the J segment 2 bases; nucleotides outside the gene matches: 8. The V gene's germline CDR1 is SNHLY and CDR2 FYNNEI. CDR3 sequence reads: CASSVPGQGHNYGYTF. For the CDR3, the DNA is TGTGCCAGCAGTGTCCCGGGACAGGGTCACAACTATGGCTACACCTTC.

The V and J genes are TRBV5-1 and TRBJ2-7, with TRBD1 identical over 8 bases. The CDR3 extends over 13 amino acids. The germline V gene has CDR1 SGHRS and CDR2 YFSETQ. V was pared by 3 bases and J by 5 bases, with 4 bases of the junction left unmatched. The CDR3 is CASSYGQGNEQYF. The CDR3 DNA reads TGCGCCAGCAGCTACGGACAGGGTAACGAGCAGTACTTC.

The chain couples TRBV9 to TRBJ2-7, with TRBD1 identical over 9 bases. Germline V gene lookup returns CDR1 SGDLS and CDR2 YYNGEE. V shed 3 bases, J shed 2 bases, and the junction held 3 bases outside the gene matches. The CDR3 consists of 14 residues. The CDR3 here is CASSERQGAYEQYF. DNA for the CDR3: TGTGCCAGCAGCGAGAGACAGGGGGCCTACGAGCAGTACTTC.

The CDR3, as DNA: TGTGCCAGCAGCCAAGAACTGGGAGTAGCGGGAACGCCCTACGAGCAGTACTTC. Protein product: CASSQELGVAGTPYEQYF. This chain uses TRBV4-2 with TRBJ2-7; TRBD2 matches at 8 bases. Germline V CDR1 and CDR2: LGHNA, YNFKEQ. This CDR3 is built from 18 residues. V was clipped by 0 bases and J by 2 bases; unmatched bases: 12.

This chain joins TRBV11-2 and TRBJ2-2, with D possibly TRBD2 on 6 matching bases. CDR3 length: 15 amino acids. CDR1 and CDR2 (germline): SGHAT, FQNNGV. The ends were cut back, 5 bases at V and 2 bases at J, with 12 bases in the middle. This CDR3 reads CASSPQTSNTGELFF. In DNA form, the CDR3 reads TGTGCCAGCAGCCCGCAGACTAGTAACACCGGGGAGCTGTTTTTT. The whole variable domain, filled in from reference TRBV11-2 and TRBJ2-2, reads EAGVAQSPRYKIIEKRQSVAFWCNPISGHATLYWYQQILGQGPKLLIQFQNNGVVDDSQLPKDRFSAERLKGVDSTLKIQPAKLEDSAVYLCASSPQTSNTGELFFGEGSRLTVL.

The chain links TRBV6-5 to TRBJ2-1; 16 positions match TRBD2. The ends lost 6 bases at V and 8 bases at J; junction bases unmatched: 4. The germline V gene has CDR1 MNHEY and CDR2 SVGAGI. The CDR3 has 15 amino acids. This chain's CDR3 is CASSTGLAGGDEQFF. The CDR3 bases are TGTGCCAGCAGCACGGGACTAGCGGGAGGGGATGAGCAGTTCTTC.

The CDR3 DNA reads TGTGCCAGCAGCCCCCCGGGTACCCTTCAAGAGACCCAGTACTTC. Protein: CASSPPGTLQETQYF. This chain links TRBV7-8 with TRBJ2-5, with D unresolved. CDR1 and CDR2 from the germline V gene are SGHVS and FQNEAQ. The V and J ends lost 5 bases and 2 bases respectively, with 15 bases between them. The CDR3 runs 15 residues. Supplemented by reference TRBV7-8 and TRBJ2-5, the full variable domain reads GAGVSQSPRYKVAKRGQDVALRCDPISGHVSLFWYQQALGQGPEFLTYFQNEAQLDKSGLPSDRFFAERPEGSVSTLKIQRTQQEDSAVYLCASSPPGTLQETQYFGPGTRLLVL.

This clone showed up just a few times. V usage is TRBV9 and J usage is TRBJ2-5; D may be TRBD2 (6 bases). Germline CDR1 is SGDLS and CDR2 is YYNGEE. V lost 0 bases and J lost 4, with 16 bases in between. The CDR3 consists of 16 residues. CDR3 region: CASSVGVGGKGETQYF. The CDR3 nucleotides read TGTGCCAGCAGCGTAGGGGTTGGGGGGAAGGGAGAGACCCAGTACTTC.

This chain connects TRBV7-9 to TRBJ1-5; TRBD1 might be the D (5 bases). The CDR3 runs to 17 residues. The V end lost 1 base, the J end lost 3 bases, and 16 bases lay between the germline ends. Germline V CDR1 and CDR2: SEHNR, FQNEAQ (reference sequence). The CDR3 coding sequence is TGTGCCAGCAGCTTAGAGGCGGGGACCGCGTCCAATCAGCCCCAGCATTTT. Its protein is CASSLEAGTASNQPQHF.

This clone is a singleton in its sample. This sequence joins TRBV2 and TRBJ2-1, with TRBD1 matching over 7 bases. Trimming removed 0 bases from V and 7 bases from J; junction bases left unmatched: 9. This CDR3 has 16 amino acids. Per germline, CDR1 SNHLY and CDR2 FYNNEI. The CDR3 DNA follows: TGTGCCAGCAGTGAAGCCGAGGCAGGGGGACAAAATGAGCAGTTCTTC. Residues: CASSEAEAGGQNEQFF.

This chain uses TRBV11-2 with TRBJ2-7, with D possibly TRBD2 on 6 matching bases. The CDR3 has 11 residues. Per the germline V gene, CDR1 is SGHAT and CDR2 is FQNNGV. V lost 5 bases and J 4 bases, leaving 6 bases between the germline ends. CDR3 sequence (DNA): TGTGCCAGCAGCCGGGGGTACGAGCAGTACTTC. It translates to CASSRGYEQYF.

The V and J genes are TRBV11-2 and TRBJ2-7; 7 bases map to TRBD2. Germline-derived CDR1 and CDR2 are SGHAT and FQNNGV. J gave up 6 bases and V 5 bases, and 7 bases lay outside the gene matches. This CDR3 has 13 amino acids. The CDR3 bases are TGTGCCAGCAGCATGACTAGCCCGGGCGAGCAGTACTTC. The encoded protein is CASSMTSPGEQYF.

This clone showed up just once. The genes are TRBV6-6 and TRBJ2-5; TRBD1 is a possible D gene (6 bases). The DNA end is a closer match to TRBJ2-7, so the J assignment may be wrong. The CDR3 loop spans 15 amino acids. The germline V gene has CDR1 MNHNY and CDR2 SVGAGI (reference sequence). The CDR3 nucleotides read TGTGCCAGCAGTTCTTCCGGTGGGACAAGTTACGAGCAGTACTTC. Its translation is CASSSSGGTSYEQYF.

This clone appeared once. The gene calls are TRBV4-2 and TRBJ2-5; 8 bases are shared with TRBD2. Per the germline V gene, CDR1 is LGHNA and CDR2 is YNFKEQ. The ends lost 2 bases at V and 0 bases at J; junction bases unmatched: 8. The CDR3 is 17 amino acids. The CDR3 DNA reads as TGTGCCAGCAGCCAATTATCTCGGCGGGGGGACCAAGAGACCCAGTACTTC. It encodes CASSQLSRRGDQETQYF.